This T cell receptor beta chain was found in a study of T cells in Graves' hyperthyroidism and ophthalmopathy. Findings of the study overall: The majority of expanded thyroid clonotypes above 0.001 also appeared in blood.

Worth noting for this clonotype: The target antigen is unknown.

Exclusions: uncontrolled infection, other autoimmune disease, pregnancy, lactation. The investigators amplified TCR beta CDR3 regions from RNA transcripts. First-round RT-PCR with HTBI primers amplified the TCR CDR3 region. From the multiplex PCR reads, TCRdb called clonotypes with MiXCR, one entry per CDR3 protein. This sample has roughly 400,000 distinct CDR3 sequences, with around a quarter found just once. Trimming removed 6 bases from V and 5 bases from J; junction bases left unmatched: 13. This CDR3 has 16 residues. Germline V gene data show CDR1 as SNHLY and CDR2 as FYNNEI. This clonotype was sampled from a man aged 45-60 years with Graves' hyperthyroidism. The sample was blood. This chain links TRBV2 with TRBJ1-5, with 7 bases identical to TRBD1. CDR3 in DNA: TGTGCCAGCAGGAGGACAGGCGGGAGTCTGGATCAGCCCCAGCATTTT. It is translated as CASRRTGGSLDQPQHF.